The 24 T cell receptor beta chains below all came from one sample that was sequenced in a study of regulatory T cells in long-lasting Graves disease. Time point of the sample: newly diagnosed GD, antithyroid drugs for less than 3 months. PBMCs provided the RNA from which the TCR library was made. The authors built TCR beta libraries using iRepertoire HTBI primers and Arm-PCR of CDR3 regions. TCRdb re-called the multiplex PCR reads with MiXCR, one entry per CDR3 protein. This sample has 400,000 to 500,000 distinct CDR3 sequences, with about 15% found just once. These data were likewise used in another study, on T cells in Graves' hyperthyroidism and ophthalmopathy.

Sequencing used peripheral blood mononuclear cells (PBMCs), obtained at new diagnosis, from a patient treated with antithyroid drugs. Receptors were obtained from a woman aged 18-35 years with Graves disease.

This clonotype occurred a few times. V usage is TRBV2 and J usage is TRBJ2-1; D assignment may be TRBD1 or TRBD2 (6 bases each). The germline V and J ends were trimmed by 7 bases and 7 bases, with 11 bases remaining between them. CDR1 is SNHLY and CDR2 is FYNNEI in the germline V gene. CDR3 length: 12 residues. The DNA for the CDR3 is TGTGCCAGCAAACAGGGAGGTAATGAGCAGTTCTTC. This gives the protein CASKQGGNEQFF.

Ten or more counts support this clonotype. The chain couples TRBV27 to TRBJ2-4; the D is unclear. V shed 2 bases and J shed 0 bases, with 11 bases lying between them. CDR1 and CDR2 from the germline V gene are MNHEY and SMNVEV (reference sequence). This CDR3 region has 16 residues. CDR3: CASSLPAILAKNIQYF. Written as DNA, the CDR3 is TGTGCCAGCAGTTTACCAGCAATTCTAGCCAAAAACATTCAGTACTTC.

The CDR3 protein is CASSVEPRLAGGRTDTQYF. The CDR3 DNA follows: TGTGCCAGCAGCGTGGAACCCCGACTAGCGGGAGGCCGCACAGATACGCAGTATTTT. V gene TRBV12-3 or TRBV12-4 combines with J gene TRBJ2-3, with 13 bases matching TRBD2. V dropped 6 bases and J dropped 1; count of bases not matched to a gene: 13. CDR3 length equals 19 residues.

This clonotype was seen ten or more times. The chain links TRBV28 to TRBJ1-5; D is unclear. This CDR3 comprises 12 residues. Germline lookup yields CDR1 MDHEN and CDR2 SYDVKM. V was shortened by 2 bases and J by 6 bases, with 5 bases between the two germline ends. The CDR3 sequence is CASSLVVQPQHF. In DNA form, the CDR3 reads TGTGCCAGCAGTTTAGTAGTTCAGCCCCAGCATTTT.

This chain uses TRBV4-2 with TRBJ2-4, with 7 bases fitting TRBD2. This CDR3 spans 14 amino acids. Per germline, CDR1 LGHNA and CDR2 YNFKEQ. V lost 1 base and J lost 8; bases outside the gene matches: 5. The CDR3 sequence: CASSQGSGTDIQYF. CDR3 in DNA: TGTGCCAGCAGCCAAGGCAGCGGGACGGACATTCAGTACTTC.

The V gene is TRBV6-2 or TRBV6-3, the J gene TRBJ2-7, with no clear D. The ends were cut back, 8 bases at V and 0 bases at J, with 8 bases in the middle. The CDR3 length is 12 residues. Germline assignment: CDR1 MNHEY and CDR2 SVGEGT. CDR3 in amino acids: CASLWSSYEQYF. For the CDR3, the DNA is TGTGCCAGCTTGTGGAGCTCCTACGAGCAGTACTTC.

The rearrangement uses TRBV6-1 and TRBJ2-3; TRBD2 matches 8 bases. The CDR3 loop spans 15 amino acids. The germline gives CDR1 MNHNS, CDR2 SASEGT. V trimming: 5 bases; J trimming: 8 bases; junction bases outside the gene matches: 12. The DNA of the CDR3 is TGTGCCAGCAGTACTAGCGGATTTAGGATTGGTACGCAGTATTTT. It yields the protein CASSTSGFRIGTQYF.

The gene calls are TRBV7-6 and TRBJ2-6, with D possibly being TRBD1 (5 bases). In germline, CDR1 is SGHVS, CDR2 FNYEAQ. The length of the CDR3 is 19 residues. Trimming cost V 5 bases and J 0 bases, with 20 bases left between them. CDR3 sequence: CASSDRTETETSGANVLTF. CDR3 coding DNA: TGTGCCAGCAGCGACAGAACCGAGACCGAAACCTCTGGGGCCAACGTCCTGACTTTC.

The V call is TRBV28, the J call TRBJ2-1; tentatively, D is TRBD2 (6 bases). The CDR3 spans 15 residues. Trimming stripped 5 bases from V and 0 bases from J, with 11 bases between. Germline CDR1 MDHEN, CDR2 SYDVKM. The CDR3 DNA is TGTGCCAGCAGTCCCCAGGAGGGCTCCTACAATGAGCAGTTCTTC. It encodes CASSPQEGSYNEQFF.

The chain uses TRBV6-1 and TRBJ2-1; 8 positions agree with TRBD2. The V segment lost 10 bases and the J segment 1 base; nucleotides outside the gene matches: 12. CDR3 length: 16 amino acids. From germline, CDR1 is MNHNS and CDR2 SASEGT. CDR3 nucleotide sequence: TGTGCCACCAACCAGCGGGAGTCGTCTTCCTACAATGAGCAGTTCTTC. Translation gives CATNQRESSSYNEQFF.

Ten or more counts support this clonotype. This sequence joins TRBV29-1 and TRBJ2-3; D is unclear. Germline-derived CDR1 and CDR2 are SQVTM and ANQGSEA. The CDR3 covers 14 residues. The V gene lost 3 bases and the J gene lost 4 bases, with 14 bases spanning the gap. CDR3: CSVDEGPPSDTQYF. As DNA, the CDR3 is TGCAGCGTTGACGAAGGACCCCCCTCAGATACGCAGTATTTT.

This clonotype was counted ten times or more. V gene TRBV6-1 combines with J gene TRBJ1-1, with D unclear. This CDR3 spans 13 amino acids. The V gene lost 2 bases and the J gene lost 11 bases, with 15 bases spanning the gap. Germline V lookup: CDR1 MNHNS, CDR2 SASEGT. DNA of the CDR3: TGTGCCAGCAGTGAATCCGGCATGGTATGGGCTTTCTTT. Translating it yields CASSESGMVWAFF.

The V gene is TRBV15, the J gene TRBJ2-4; the match to TRBD2 covers 9 bases. CDR1 is LNHNV and CDR2 is YYDKDF in the germline V gene (reference sequence). V shed 3 bases and J 1 base; nucleotides not matched to a gene: 4. The CDR3 spans 16 residues. CDR3 in amino acids: CATSRPAGGAKNIQYF. CDR3 sequence (DNA): TGTGCCACCAGCAGGCCAGCGGGGGGTGCCAAAAACATTCAGTACTTC.

With respect to this clonotype: Relative to the germline gene, one junction end is altered; a read error may explain this. This chain connects TRBV4-1 to TRBJ2-7; perhaps TRBD2 as D (5 bases). Germline loops: CDR1 MGHRA, CDR2 YSYEKL. The CDR3 is 15 amino acids. The CDR3 DNA follows: TGCGCCAGCGGCCAAATCGGTAGCGTAAACTACGAGCAGTACTTC. Translated, it gives CASGQIGSVNYEQYF.

There are many counts of this clonotype. The chain links TRBV7-3 to TRBJ2-7; D is unresolved. Germline V gives CDR1 SGHTA, CDR2 FQGTGA. The CDR3 consists of 11 residues. V lost 8 bases, J lost 5 bases, and 10 bases lay in between. The CDR3 DNA follows: TGTGCCAGCCCCTTCAGTGACGAGCAGTACTTC. Amino acids: CASPFSDEQYF.

This chain links TRBV9 with TRBJ2-6, with TRBD1 matching over 7 bases. Germline CDR1 reads SGDLS; CDR2 reads YYNGEE. J gave up 0 bases and V 3 bases, and 6 bases lay outside the gene matches. The CDR3 is 17 residues long. The chain's CDR3 is CASSGNRGFSGANVLTF. The CDR3 DNA reads as TGTGCCAGCAGCGGGAACAGGGGATTCTCTGGGGCCAACGTCCTGACTTTC.

V is TRBV5-5 and J is TRBJ1-5; a possible D gene is TRBD1 (5 bases). Between the trimmed V and J ends, which lost 0 bases and 0 bases, there was a span of 13 bases. The CDR3 has 17 residues. Germline assignment: CDR1 SGHKS and CDR2 YYEKEE (reference sequence). The CDR3 loop reads CASSLGPDRYSNQPQHF. The CDR3 nucleotides read TGTGCCAGCAGCTTGGGCCCTGACAGATATAGCAATCAGCCCCAGCATTTT.

The chain is built from TRBV27 and TRBJ1-4; 7 bases match TRBD1. The V gene's germline CDR1 is MNHEY and CDR2 SMNVEV (reference sequence). Trimming took 2 bases from V and 4 from J; bases not matched to a gene: 4. There are 15 residues in the CDR3. The CDR3 is CASSLLGGGNEKLFF. DNA of the CDR3: TGTGCCAGCAGTTTACTAGGGGGCGGTAATGAAAAACTGTTTTTT.

This clonotype was seen once. V gene TRBV7-9 combines with J gene TRBJ2-5, with D perhaps matching TRBD1 (5 bases). Trimming removed 5 bases from V and 5 bases from J, with 12 bases in between. This CDR3 spans 13 amino acids. Germline CDR1 SEHNR, CDR2 FQNEAQ (reference sequence). The CDR3 region is CASSQLKGETQYF. The CDR3 DNA reads as TGTGCCAGCAGCCAGTTAAAGGGGGAGACCCAGTACTTC.

This clonotype occurred many times. For the CDR3, the DNA is TGTGCCAGCAGTTCCGAAAGCGGGGTCTACAATGAGCAGTTCTTC. Its translation is CASSSESGVYNEQFF. The J gene is TRBJ2-1, the V gene TRBV27, with 7 bases aligning to TRBD2. The CDR3 consists of 15 residues. With 4 bases clipped from V and 3 bases from J, the junction kept 6 bases outside the gene matches. Germline loops: CDR1 MNHEY, CDR2 SMNVEV (reference sequence).

The sample holds a few counts of this clonotype. The CDR3 loop reads CASSSETTYEQYF. The CDR3 DNA reads as TGTGCCAGCAGCTCGGAGACGACCTACGAGCAGTACTTC. The chain combines TRBV5-4 with TRBJ2-7, with no clear D. CDR1 and CDR2 from the germline V gene are SGHNT and YYREEE (reference sequence). The CDR3 totals 13 residues. V lost 3 bases and J 2 bases, leaving 9 bases between the germline ends.

This chain links TRBV20-1 with TRBJ2-6; unclear D gene. The V end lost 0 bases, the J end lost 1 base, and 7 bases lay between the germline ends. The CDR3 runs 15 residues. Germline CDR1 is DFQATT and CDR2 is SNEGSKA (reference sequence). The DNA for the CDR3 is TGCAGTGCTAGAGATAGGTGGTCTGGGGCCAACGTCCTGACTTTC. It is translated as CSARDRWSGANVLTF.

This clonotype was counted between two and nine times. The rearrangement links TRBV10-3 to TRBJ1-5; D remains unclear. This CDR3 comprises 15 residues. Trimming pared 0 bases from V and 1 base from J, leaving 7 bases between. The germline CDR1 and CDR2 sequences are ENHRY and SYGVKD. CDR3 in DNA: TGTGCCATCAGTGAGTCAACATTGAGCAATCAGCCCCAGCATTTT. Protein: CAISESTLSNQPQHF.

This clonotype was observed many times. This chain connects TRBV18 to TRBJ2-7; D gene ambiguous. Trimming stripped 3 bases from V and 2 bases from J, with 8 bases between. Germline lookup yields CDR1 KGHSH and CDR2 LQKENI. The CDR3 covers 13 residues. The chain's CDR3 is CASSPDETYEQYF. CDR3 nucleotides: TGTGCCAGCTCACCGGACGAGACCTACGAGCAGTACTTC.